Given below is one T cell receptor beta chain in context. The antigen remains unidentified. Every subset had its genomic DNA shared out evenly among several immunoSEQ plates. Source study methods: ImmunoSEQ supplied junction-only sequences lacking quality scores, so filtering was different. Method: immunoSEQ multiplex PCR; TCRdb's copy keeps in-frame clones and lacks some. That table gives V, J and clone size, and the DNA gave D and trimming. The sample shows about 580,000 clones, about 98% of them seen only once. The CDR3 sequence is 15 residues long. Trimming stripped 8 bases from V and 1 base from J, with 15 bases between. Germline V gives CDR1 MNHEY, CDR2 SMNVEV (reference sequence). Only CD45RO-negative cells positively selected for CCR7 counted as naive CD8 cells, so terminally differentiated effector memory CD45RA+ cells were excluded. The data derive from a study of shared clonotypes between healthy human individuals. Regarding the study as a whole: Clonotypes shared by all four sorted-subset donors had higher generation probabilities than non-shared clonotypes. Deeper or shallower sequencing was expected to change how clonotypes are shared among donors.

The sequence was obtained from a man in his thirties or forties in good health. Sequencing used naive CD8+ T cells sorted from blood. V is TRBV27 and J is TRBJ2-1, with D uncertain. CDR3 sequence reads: CASSPGWSSYNEQFF. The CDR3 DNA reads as TGTGCCAGCTCCCCCGGATGGAGTTCCTACAATGAGCAGTTCTTC.